The 20 T cell receptor beta chains listed next were all sequenced from one sample in a study of T cell changes during pregnancy in multiple sclerosis (dated by TCRdb to between 2017 and 2020). Library generation was performed with the immunoSEQ multiplex PCR assay. The table was pulled from immuneACCESS by TCRdb, which kept in-frame rearrangements only. Such tables lose some clones; where checked, under half of the loss comes from unresolved V genes, and the rest has no known cause. The sample table holds more than 90,000 clones, of which roughly 92% were seen once. The ten most abundant clones make up 1.5% of the sample. Sequencing used peripheral blood, obtained in the third trimester of pregnancy. Every receptor here comes from a female donor with multiple sclerosis, enrolled in a pregnancy study.

This chain links TRBV2 with TRBJ1-4, with 7 bases lining up with TRBD1. The CDR3 is 15 residues long. The V gene's germline CDR1 is SNHLY and CDR2 FYNNEI. Trimming at V came to 3 bases and at J to 8 bases, leaving 9 bases not matched to a gene. CDR3 loop: CASSDWDSSKEKLFF. As DNA, the CDR3 is TGTGCCAGCAGTGATTGGGACAGCTCGAAAGAAAAACTGTTTTTT.

A note on this clone: Other nucleotide sequences from this sample produce the same CDR3. The V gene is TRBV10-3, the J gene TRBJ1-1; D call uncertain. The germline V gene has CDR1 ENHRY and CDR2 SYGVKD. The V end was cut by 2 bases, the J end by 5 bases, with 12 bases between. The CDR3 runs 14 residues. This chain's CDR3 is CAISEGGGRTEAFF. The CDR3 DNA follows: TGTGCCATCAGTGAGGGAGGTGGAAGGACTGAAGCTTTCTTT.

J is TRBJ1-2 and V is TRBV2, with 8 bases aligning to TRBD1. The CDR3 is 15 residues long. Trimming cost V 3 bases and J 4 bases; bases outside gene matches: 7. Germline V gives CDR1 SNHLY, CDR2 FYNNEI. CDR3 region: CASSDRGRGGYGYTF. CDR3 coding DNA: TGTGCCAGCAGTGACAGGGGGCGCGGCGGCTATGGCTACACCTTC.

The chain employs TRBV11-2 and TRBJ1-1; no reliable D call. Germline CDR1 SGHAT, CDR2 FQNNGV. Trimming removed 2 bases from V and 3 bases from J, with 7 bases in between. The CDR3 extends over 13 amino acids. The DNA for the CDR3 is TGTGCCAGCAGCTTAACCGGGGACACTGAAGCTTTCTTT. The encoded protein is CASSLTGDTEAFF.

CDR3 sequence (DNA): TGTGCCAGCAGCTTGGGAGGTCTCGAAAACACCATATATTTT. Its protein is CASSLGGLENTIYF. The chain uses TRBV5-6 and TRBJ1-3; D not certain. The germline gives CDR1 SGHDT, CDR2 YYEEEE. The CDR3 is 14 residues long. V lost 0 bases and J lost 6, with 10 bases in between.

This clone was counted between two and nine times. The chain recombines TRBV28 with TRBJ1-1, with D perhaps TRBD1 (6 bases). This CDR3 contains 15 residues. From germline, CDR1 is MDHEN and CDR2 SYDVKM. V lost 7 bases to trimming and J lost 4 bases, with 19 bases between them. The CDR3 region has the DNA TGTGCCAGCATTATAACAGGGAATCGGGGCACTGAAGCTTTCTTT. This encodes CASIITGNRGTEAFF.

The chain couples TRBV6-1 to TRBJ1-5, with D tentatively TRBD1 (6 bases). CDR3 length: 14 amino acids. The germline gives CDR1 MNHNS, CDR2 SASEGT. Trimming shortened V by 4 bases and J by 6 bases, and 13 bases separated the two germline ends. The CDR3 DNA follows: TGTGCCAGCAGTGGCAGGGGAGTTAGTCAGCCCCAGCATTTT. It codes for CASSGRGVSQPQHF.

The V and J genes are TRBV4-2 and TRBJ2-7, with TRBD1 matching 7 bases. Trimming removed 1 base from V and 0 bases from J; junction bases left unmatched: 6. This CDR3 has 16 residues. Germline V gene sequence: CDR1 LGHNA, CDR2 YNFKEQ. The CDR3 DNA reads TGTGCCAGCAGCCAAGGCCGGGGACAGCACTCCTACGAGCAGTACTTC. Its protein product is CASSQGRGQHSYEQYF.

The chain has TRBV7-8 and TRBJ1-1; TRBD1 matches at 8 bases. The CDR3 length is 16 residues. V lost 1 base to trimming and J lost 3 bases; unmatched junction nucleotides: 7. Per germline, CDR1 SGHVS and CDR2 FQNEAQ. The CDR3 nucleotides are TGTGCCAGCAGCTTAGAGGGCAGGGGGCTGGACACTGAAGCTTTCTTT. It is translated as CASSLEGRGLDTEAFF.

The DNA of the CDR3 is TGTGCCACCAGCAGCGGGACAGGGGATGGCTACACCTTC. This translates into CATSSGTGDGYTF. This chain joins TRBV15 and TRBJ1-2; 10 bases align to TRBD1. Germline CDR1 and CDR2: LNHNV and YYDKDF (reference sequence). CDR3 length equals 13 residues. V lost 3 bases and J lost 6; bases outside the gene matches: 1.

The chain employs TRBV7-6 and TRBJ2-3, with 11 bases fitting TRBD2. CDR1 SGHVS and CDR2 FNYEAQ come from the germline V gene. The CDR3 has 16 residues. V gave up 5 bases and J gave up 4 bases; unmatched junction bases: 8. Here the CDR3 DNA reads TGTGCCAGCAGCGGGGGTAGCGGGAGGGCTTCAGATACGCAGTATTTT. Translating gives CASSGGSGRASDTQYF.

The gene calls are TRBV5-1 and TRBJ2-3; 9 bases are a match to TRBD2. The CDR3 runs to 15 residues. V was clipped by 2 bases and J by 5 bases; unmatched bases: 6. The germline V gene encodes CDR1 SGHRS and CDR2 YFSETQ. CDR3 bases: TGCGCCAGCAGCTTTGCGGGAGGGCCGAGAGATACGCAGTATTTT. Translating it yields CASSFAGGPRDTQYF.

The chain employs TRBV6-5 and TRBJ1-1; D is unresolved. In germline, CDR1 is MNHEY, CDR2 SVGAGI. The CDR3 is 15 amino acids. V lost 2 bases to trimming and J lost 1 base, with 11 bases between them. As DNA, the CDR3 is TGTGCCAGCAGTTACACACCCGCAAGGAACACTGAAGCTTTCTTT. Translating it yields CASSYTPARNTEAFF.

J is TRBJ2-1 and V is TRBV7-2; 10 nucleotides agree with TRBD2. This CDR3 has 15 residues. The J segment lost 3 bases and the V segment lost 1 base, leaving 0 bases of the junction unmatched. CDR1 and CDR2 (germline): SGHTA, FQGNSA. The CDR3 bases are TGTGCCAGCAGCTTAGGACTAGCGGGCTACAATGAGCAGTTCTTC. The encoded protein is CASSLGLAGYNEQFF.

The chain recombines TRBV29-1 with TRBJ2-1, with D tentatively TRBD2 (6 bases). Germline CDR1 and CDR2: SQVTM and ANQGSEA. Trimming removed 2 bases from V and 1 base from J, with 18 bases in between. There are 17 residues in the CDR3. The CDR3 loop reads CSVERPRRELSYNEQFF. The CDR3, as DNA: TGCAGCGTTGAACGCCCGCGGCGGGAATTGTCCTACAATGAGCAGTTCTTC.

The rearrangement joins TRBV4-2 to TRBJ1-6; TRBD1 aligns across 7 bases. J lost 4 bases, V lost 3 bases, and 6 bases had no gene match. Germline V gives CDR1 LGHNA, CDR2 YNFKEQ. CDR3 length: 16 residues. The CDR3 coding sequence is TGTGCCAGCAGCCAGAGGGCAGGGGGTTATAATTCACCCCTCCACTTT. This gives the protein CASSQRAGGYNSPLHF.

V and J are TRBV27 and TRBJ1-1; 7 bases match TRBD1. Unmatched junction bases numbered 10, after V lost 0 bases and J lost 6 bases. Germline values: CDR1 MNHEY, CDR2 SMNVEV (reference sequence). This CDR3 contains 16 residues. The chain's CDR3 is CASSLSWGRGEAEAFF. The CDR3 DNA is TGTGCCAGCAGTTTATCCTGGGGCAGGGGGGAGGCTGAAGCTTTCTTT.

Here the CDR3 reads CASSIVAAGNTIYF. CDR3 coding DNA: TGTGCCAGTAGTATCGTGGCGGCCGGAAACACCATATATTTT. The rearrangement uses TRBV19 and TRBJ1-3; D remains unclear. The V and J ends lost 3 bases and 4 bases respectively, with 10 bases between them. CDR3 length equals 14 residues. Looked up from germline, CDR1 is LNHDA and CDR2 is SQIVND (reference sequence).

The V gene is TRBV18, the J gene TRBJ2-1, with 11 bases fitting TRBD2. The CDR3 consists of 15 residues. Germline loops: CDR1 KGHSH, CDR2 LQKENI. V lost 4 bases to trimming and J lost 8 bases; unmatched junction nucleotides: 7. The CDR3 here is CASSHSSGRADEQFF. In DNA, the CDR3 is TGTGCCAGCTCACATAGTAGCGGGAGGGCCGATGAGCAGTTCTTC.

The chain carries TRBV28 and TRBJ2-1, with 7 bases that match TRBD2. V trimming: 2 bases; J trimming: 2 bases; junction bases outside the gene matches: 3. This CDR3 has 15 amino acids. Per germline, CDR1 MDHEN and CDR2 SYDVKM. The DNA of the CDR3 is TGTGCCAGCAGTTTAGGGGGACTACCCTACAATGAGCAGTTCTTC. Translation: CASSLGGLPYNEQFF.